What follows are 31 T cell receptor beta chains derived from one specimen sequenced in a study of CXCR3-negative and CXCR3-positive naive CD8 T cells. UMI-labeled 5' RACE TRB cDNA libraries were prepared from the cells. Reprocessing the 5' RACE reads, TCRdb reports a single entry for every CDR3 protein and omits DNA. The sample table sets out approximately 53,000 distinct CDR3 sequences. Sequencing was performed on memory CD8+ T cells from blood. The receptors come from a human donor in good health. Some clones in this sample may be carry-over from other donors' samples.

The chain links TRBV5-6 to TRBJ2-1; TCRdb names TRBD2, which stays unverified in the absence of DNA. Germline CDR1 reads SGHDT; CDR2 reads YYEEEE. This CDR3 comprises 15 residues. CDR3 region: CASSLAGGPINEQFF.

The V call is TRBV7-9, the J call TRBJ2-5. The CDR3 contains 12 residues. The germline V gene has CDR1 SEHNR and CDR2 FQNEAQ (reference sequence). The CDR3 region is CASSQELETQYF.

This chain connects TRBV6-6 to TRBJ2-3; TCRdb calls TRBD1, which cannot be checked without DNA. This CDR3 has 16 residues. Germline lookup yields CDR1 MNHNY and CDR2 SVGAGI (reference sequence). CDR3: CASSPRTGKDADTQYF.

The chain joins TRBV4-2 to TRBJ2-1; the D gene TCRdb calls, TRBD1, cannot be checked with no DNA. The CDR3 contains 14 residues. In germline, CDR1 is LGHNA, CDR2 YNFKEQ. The CDR3: CASSQDSGSDEQFF.

Frequency places this clonotype as medium-sized. V is TRBV7-9 and J is TRBJ2-6; with no DNA, the TCRdb D assignment of TRBD1 cannot be verified. Looked up from germline, CDR1 is SEHNR and CDR2 is FQNEAQ (reference sequence). The CDR3 is 16 amino acids. The CDR3 loop is CAGAPTIGPRANVLTF. Full variable domain (remainder filled in from reference TRBV7-9 and TRBJ2-6): DTGVSQNPRHKITKRGQNVTFRCDPISEHNRLYWYRQTLGQGPEFLTYFQNEAQLEKSRLLSDRFSAERPKGSFSTLEIQRTEQGDSAMYLCAGAPTIGPRANVLTFGAGSRLTVL.

The rearrangement joins TRBV12-3 or TRBV12-4 to TRBJ1-1; as DNA is missing, the TRBD1 call by TCRdb cannot be tested. The CDR3 is 15 residues long. The CDR3 sequence is CASSHTGDANTEAFF.

J is TRBJ1-2 and V is TRBV29-1; as DNA is missing, the TRBD1 call by TCRdb cannot be tested. Germline V gene sequence: CDR1 SQVTM, CDR2 ANQGSEA. This CDR3 spans 13 amino acids. The CDR3 sequence is CSVAGTDLYGYTF. Variable domain in full (rest from reference TRBV29-1 and TRBJ1-2): SAVISQKPSRDICQRGTSLTIQCQVDSQVTMMFWYRQQPGQSLTLIATANQGSEATYESGFVIDKFPISRPNLTFSTLTVSNMSPEDSSIYLCSVAGTDLYGYTFGSGTRLTVV.

The CDR3 protein is CSVEGLAGAGELFF. V usage is TRBV29-1 and J usage is TRBJ2-2; TCRdb calls TRBD2, which cannot be checked without DNA. Germline values: CDR1 SQVTM, CDR2 ANQGSEA. This CDR3 comprises 14 residues.

The chain employs TRBV28 and TRBJ2-7; TCRdb returns TRBD1, unconfirmable since there is no DNA. CDR3 size: 15 residues. Germline CDR1 MDHEN, CDR2 SYDVKM. The CDR3: CASTLLRTGTYEQYF.

The rearrangement uses TRBV12-3 or TRBV12-4 and TRBJ2-5; there is no DNA to check the TCRdb D call of TRBD2. This CDR3 comprises 15 residues. CDR3 residues: CASSLGTSGWETQYF.

The chain uses TRBV7-8 and TRBJ2-5; TCRdb's D call, TRBD2, is unchecked because there is no DNA. The CDR3 runs to 18 residues. Germline V gene lookup returns CDR1 SGHVS and CDR2 FQNEAQ. CDR3 sequence: CASSYGLAGDGPQETQYF. Drawing the rest from reference TRBV7-8 and TRBJ2-5, the complete variable domain is GAGVSQSPRYKVAKRGQDVALRCDPISGHVSLFWYQQALGQGPEFLTYFQNEAQLDKSGLPSDRFFAERPEGSVSTLKIQRTQQEDSAVYLCASSYGLAGDGPQETQYFGPGTRLLVL.

The chain combines TRBV29-1 with TRBJ2-7; the D call of TRBD1 rests on TCRdb alone, since no DNA is present to check it. Per the germline V gene, CDR1 is SQVTM and CDR2 is ANQGSEA. This CDR3 spans 15 amino acids. Here the CDR3 reads CSVEDPGTGIYEQYF.

The chain combines TRBV11-2 with TRBJ1-1; TCRdb reports TRBD1, a call that lacks DNA to check it against. Germline CDR1 and CDR2: SGHAT and FQNNGV. The CDR3 is made up of 19 amino acids. CDR3 region: CASSPGQGSPEWLNTEAFF.

The V gene is TRBV3-1, the J gene TRBJ2-7; TCRdb designates TRBD1, a call that cannot be tested without DNA. The length of the CDR3 is 12 residues. Germline CDR1 LGHDT, CDR2 YNNKEL (reference sequence). This chain's CDR3 is CASSQQQTGQYF.

J is TRBJ2-5 and V is TRBV20-1; TCRdb lists TRBD1, though no DNA is available to test this call. Germline lookup yields CDR1 DFQATT and CDR2 SNEGSKA (reference sequence). The CDR3 runs to 12 residues. The chain's CDR3 is CSANQGQETQYF.

The J gene is TRBJ2-4, the V gene TRBV21-1; the D call from TCRdb, TRBD1, cannot be confirmed without DNA. TRBV21-1 is listed as a pseudogene. There are 15 residues in the CDR3. The CDR3 reads CASSTSAGQGVIQYF.

This rearrangement joins TRBV20-1 to TRBJ2-1; TCRdb's D gene call, TRBD2, goes unchecked for lack of DNA. The CDR3 spans 16 residues. CDR1 is DFQATT, CDR2 SNEGSKA, per germline (reference sequence). The CDR3 loop reads CSASVRGRLAGLGQFF.

Here the CDR3 reads CASSAQGEYNEQFF. The chain is built from TRBV19 and TRBJ2-1; TCRdb returns TRBD1, unconfirmable since there is no DNA. This CDR3 is built from 14 residues. The germline V gene has CDR1 LNHDA and CDR2 SQIVND (reference sequence).

The gene calls are TRBV20-1 and TRBJ1-6. Germline CDR1 reads DFQATT; CDR2 reads SNEGSKA (reference sequence). CDR3 length: 15 amino acids. The CDR3 sequence is CSAFDLALDNSPLHF.

The chain has TRBV20-1 and TRBJ2-1; lacking DNA, the TRBD2 call made by TCRdb goes unchecked. This CDR3 region has 15 residues. Germline lookup yields CDR1 DFQATT and CDR2 SNEGSKA (reference sequence). Here the CDR3 reads CSARLTSYGSNEQFF.

The chain carries TRBV29-1 and TRBJ2-1; TCRdb designates TRBD2, a call that cannot be tested without DNA. Germline V gene sequence: CDR1 SQVTM, CDR2 ANQGSEA. The CDR3 is 14 residues long. The chain's CDR3 is CSVSTSGYNNEQFF.

CDR3: CASSRGEYEKLFF. This chain connects TRBV6-1 to TRBJ1-4; TCRdb outputs TRBD1, but without DNA this stays unchecked. Germline values: CDR1 MNHNS, CDR2 SASEGT. The CDR3 is 13 residues long.

Considering frequency, this clonotype is medium-sized. The chain uses TRBV20-1 and TRBJ2-7. From germline, CDR1 is DFQATT and CDR2 SNEGSKA (reference sequence). The CDR3 loop spans 16 amino acids. This CDR3 is CSARDLASGESYEQYF.

The rearrangement links TRBV2 to TRBJ2-3; TCRdb's assignment of TRBD1 cannot be checked, as there is no DNA. CDR3 size: 15 residues. CDR1 SNHLY and CDR2 FYNNEI come from the germline V gene. Here the CDR3 reads CASSEAPDNTDTQYF.

The genes are TRBV20-1 and TRBJ2-1; the TCRdb call, TRBD2, lacks DNA for checking. CDR1 is DFQATT and CDR2 is SNEGSKA in the germline V gene (reference sequence). The CDR3 has 15 amino acids. CDR3 region: CSAPLRRREDNEQFF.

The V gene is TRBV9, the J gene TRBJ2-3. Germline V gene lookup returns CDR1 SGDLS and CDR2 YYNGEE. The CDR3 runs 12 residues. The CDR3 is CASSPNPDTQYF.

The gene calls are TRBV6-6 and TRBJ2-7; without DNA, the TCRdb call of TRBD1 cannot be checked. Germline CDR1 is MNHNY and CDR2 is SVGAGI (reference sequence). The CDR3 has 16 amino acids. The CDR3 here is CASSYLGTGGDYEQYF.

J is TRBJ2-7 and V is TRBV18; without DNA, the TCRdb call of TRBD1 cannot be checked. The CDR3 is 14 residues long. Germline CDR1 is KGHSH and CDR2 is LQKENI. The CDR3: CASSATGFYYEQYF. The whole variable domain, filled in from reference TRBV18 and TRBJ2-7, reads NAGVMQNPRHLVRRRGQEARLRCSPMKGHSHVYWYRQLPEEGLKFMVYLQKENIIDESGMPKERFSAEFPKEGPSILRIQQVVRGDSAAYFCASSATGFYYEQYFGPGTRLTVT.

This chain joins TRBV20-1 and TRBJ2-1; the D gene TCRdb calls, TRBD1, cannot be checked with no DNA. This CDR3 has 14 residues. Germline V gene sequence: CDR1 DFQATT, CDR2 SNEGSKA (reference sequence). This chain's CDR3 is CSAREGAGVFEQFF.

The chain carries TRBV5-6 and TRBJ2-5; TCRdb indicates TRBD1, and absent DNA this call remains unverified. Germline lookup yields CDR1 SGHDT and CDR2 YYEEEE. The CDR3 contains 14 residues. CDR3 amino acids: CASRHWGLLGDQYF.

The gene calls are TRBV29-1 and TRBJ1-2. Per germline, CDR1 SQVTM and CDR2 ANQGSEA. This CDR3 is built from 13 residues. CDR3 amino acids: CSVDSMGLYGYTF.